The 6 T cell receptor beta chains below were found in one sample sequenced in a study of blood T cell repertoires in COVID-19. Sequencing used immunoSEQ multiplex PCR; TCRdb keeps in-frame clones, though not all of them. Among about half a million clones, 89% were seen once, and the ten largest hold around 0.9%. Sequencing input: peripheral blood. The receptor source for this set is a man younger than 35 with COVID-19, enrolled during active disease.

CDR3 sequence (DNA): TGTGCCAGCAGGGCCAAATTGAACCAGGGAAAAAGGACTGAAGCTTTCTTT. As protein: CASRAKLNQGKRTEAFF. The rearrangement joins TRBV2 to TRBJ1-1, with D tentatively TRBD1 (5 bases). Germline lookup yields CDR1 SNHLY and CDR2 FYNNEI. The V end was cut by 6 bases, the J end by 5 bases, with 25 bases between. The CDR3 has 17 amino acids.

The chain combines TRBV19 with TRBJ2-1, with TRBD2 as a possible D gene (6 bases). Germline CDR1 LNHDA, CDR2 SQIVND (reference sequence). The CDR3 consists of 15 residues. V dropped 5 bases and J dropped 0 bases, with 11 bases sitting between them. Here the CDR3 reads CASSEGLLSYNEQFF. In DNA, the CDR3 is TGTGCCAGTAGTGAAGGACTACTCTCCTACAATGAGCAGTTCTTC.

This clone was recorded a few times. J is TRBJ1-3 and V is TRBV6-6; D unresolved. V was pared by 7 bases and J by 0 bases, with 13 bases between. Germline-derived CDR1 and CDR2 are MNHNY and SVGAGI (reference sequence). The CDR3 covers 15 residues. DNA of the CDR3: TGTGCCAGCAATGCCGGGTCTTACTCTGGAAACACCATATATTTT. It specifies CASNAGSYSGNTIYF.

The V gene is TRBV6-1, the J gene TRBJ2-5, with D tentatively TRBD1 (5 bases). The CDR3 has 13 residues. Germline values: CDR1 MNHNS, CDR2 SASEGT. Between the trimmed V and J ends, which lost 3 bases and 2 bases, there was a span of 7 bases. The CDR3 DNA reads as TGTGCCAGCAGTGAGACAGTTCAAGAGACCCAGTACTTC. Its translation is CASSETVQETQYF.

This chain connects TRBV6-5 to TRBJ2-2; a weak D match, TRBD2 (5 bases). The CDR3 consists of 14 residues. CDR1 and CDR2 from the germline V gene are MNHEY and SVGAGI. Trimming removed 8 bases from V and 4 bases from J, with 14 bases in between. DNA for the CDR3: TGTGCCAGCCAGGTAGAGAGCGGCACCGGGGAGCTGTTTTTT. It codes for CASQVESGTGELFF.

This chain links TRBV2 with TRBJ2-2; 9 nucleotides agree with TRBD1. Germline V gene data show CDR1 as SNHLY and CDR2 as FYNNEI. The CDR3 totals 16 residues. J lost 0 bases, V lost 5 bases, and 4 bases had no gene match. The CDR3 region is CASSKQGASNTGELFF. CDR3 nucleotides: TGTGCCAGCAGTAAACAGGGGGCCTCGAACACCGGGGAGCTGTTTTTT. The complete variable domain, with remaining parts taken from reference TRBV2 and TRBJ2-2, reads EPEVTQTPSHQVTQMGQEVILRCVPISNHLYFYWYRQILGQKVEFLVSFYNNEISEKSEIFDDQFSVERPDGSNFTLKIRSTKLEDSAMYFCASSKQGASNTGELFFGEGSRLTVL.